This entry lists 8 T cell receptor beta chains sequenced from one sample in a study of breast tumors, draining lymph nodes, adjacent tissues. The lymph nodes were axillary draining lymph nodes from breast cancer patients. TCRdb fed the multiplex PCR reads into MiXCR, producing one record per CDR3 protein. The sample shows 270,000 or so distinct CDR3 sequences, 30% of them seen only once. The sequenced sample was axillary lymph node tissue. All receptors derive from a female donor with breast cancer. Some clones in this sample may be carry-over from other donors' samples.

This clonotype was picked up many times. The chain employs TRBV5-6 and TRBJ2-3; a possible D gene is TRBD1 (5 bases). CDR1 and CDR2 from the germline V gene are SGHDT and YYEEEE. The CDR3 extends over 15 amino acids. V gave up 0 bases and J gave up 1 base, with 9 bases separating them. The CDR3 reads CASSLAGMGTDTQYF. DNA for the CDR3: TGTGCCAGCAGCTTGGCAGGGATGGGCACAGATACGCAGTATTTT.

The chain carries TRBV20-1 and TRBJ2-4, with D unclear. Trimming shortened V by 0 bases and J by 6 bases, and 9 bases separated the two germline ends. The CDR3 is 13 amino acids. From germline, CDR1 is DFQATT and CDR2 SNEGSKA (reference sequence). The CDR3 nucleotides are TGCAGTGCTAGAGAAGAATCCACAAACATTCAGTACTTC. Its translation is CSAREESTNIQYF.

This clonotype turned up a few times. The CDR3, as DNA: TGCAGTCCGAAACCGGGCCCCGGGGGCACTGAAGCTTTCTTT. Its translation: CSPKPGPGGTEAFF. This chain joins TRBV20-1 and TRBJ1-1; D is possibly TRBD1 (5 bases). Germline V gene sequence: CDR1 DFQATT, CDR2 SNEGSKA (reference sequence). Trimming took off 8 bases at V and 4 bases at J, with 20 bases between the two ends. This CDR3 has 14 residues.

In its sample, this clonotype was seen a few times. The V and J genes are TRBV30 and TRBJ2-3; TRBD2 is a possible D gene (6 bases). The V gene's germline CDR1 is GTSNPN and CDR2 SVGIG (reference sequence). The V end lost 1 base, the J end lost 8 bases, and 19 bases lay between the germline ends. The CDR3 length is 15 residues. The CDR3 nucleotides are TGTGCCTGGAGTGGTTGGGCAACCGGGAGTGGTACGCAGTATTTT. Residues: CAWSGWATGSGTQYF.

As to this clonotype: A much bigger clone sits one base away, suggesting this may be a read error. The V and J genes are TRBV7-8 and TRBJ1-2, with a possible D match to TRBD1 (5 bases). Per the germline V gene, CDR1 is SGHVS and CDR2 is FQNEAQ. V was shortened by 7 bases and J by 0 bases, with 21 bases between the two germline ends. This CDR3 has 17 residues. The CDR3 DNA sequence: TGTGCCAGCAACACTGTTAACCTCGGGGGGGCTAACTATGGCTACACCTTC. Protein product: CASNTVNLGGANYGYTF.

This clonotype was observed many times. The chain uses TRBV11-2 and TRBJ2-1; D not certain. Germline CDR1 and CDR2: SGHAT and FQNNGV. The CDR3 covers 14 residues. V was pared by 5 bases and J by 5 bases, with 13 bases between. As DNA, the CDR3 is TGTGCCAGCAGCCCGACCTCGCCAAACAATGAGCAGTTCTTC. Translated, it gives CASSPTSPNNEQFF. Supplemented by reference TRBV11-2 and TRBJ2-1, the full variable domain reads EAGVAQSPRYKIIEKRQSVAFWCNPISGHATLYWYQQILGQGPKLLIQFQNNGVVDDSQLPKDRFSAERLKGVDSTLKIQPAKLEDSAVYLCASSPTSPNNEQFFGPGTRLTVL.

Turning to this clonotype: A much bigger clone sits one base away, suggesting this may be a read error. The chain joins TRBV12-3 or TRBV12-4 to TRBJ2-1; TRBD2 aligns across 10 bases. Unmatched junction bases numbered 15, after V lost 6 bases and J lost 4 bases. This CDR3 comprises 18 residues. CDR3 sequence reads: CASRPGQDIAGGYNEQFF. Written as DNA, the CDR3 is TGTGCCAGCAGGCCGGGACAGGATATAGCGGGAGGTTACAATGAGCAGTTCTTC.

This clonotype was counted ten times or more. This sequence joins TRBV2 and TRBJ1-5; no firm D call. With 3 bases removed from V and 0 bases from J, the gap between germline ends came to 3 bases. The CDR3 is 13 amino acids. Germline CDR1 and CDR2: SNHLY and FYNNEI. The CDR3 DNA follows: TGTGCCAGCAGTGACGATAGCAATCAGCCCCAGCATTTT. This translates into CASSDDSNQPQHF.